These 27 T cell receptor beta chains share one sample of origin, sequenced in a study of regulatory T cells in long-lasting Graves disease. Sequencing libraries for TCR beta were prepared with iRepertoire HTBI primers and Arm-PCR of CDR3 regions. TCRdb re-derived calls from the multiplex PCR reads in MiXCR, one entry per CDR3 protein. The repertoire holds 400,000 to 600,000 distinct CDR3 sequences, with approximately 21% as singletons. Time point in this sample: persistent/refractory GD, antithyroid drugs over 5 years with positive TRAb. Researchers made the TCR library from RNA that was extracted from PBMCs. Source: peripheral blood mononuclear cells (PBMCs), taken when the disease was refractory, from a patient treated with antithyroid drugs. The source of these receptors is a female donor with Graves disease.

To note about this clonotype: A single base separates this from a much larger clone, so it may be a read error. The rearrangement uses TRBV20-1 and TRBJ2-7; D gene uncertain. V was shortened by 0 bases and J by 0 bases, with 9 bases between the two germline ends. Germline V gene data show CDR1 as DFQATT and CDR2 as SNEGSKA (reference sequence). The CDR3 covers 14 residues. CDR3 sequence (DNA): TGCAGTGCTAGAGATAATAGGTGCTCCTACGAGCAGTACTTC. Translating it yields CSARDNRCSYEQYF.

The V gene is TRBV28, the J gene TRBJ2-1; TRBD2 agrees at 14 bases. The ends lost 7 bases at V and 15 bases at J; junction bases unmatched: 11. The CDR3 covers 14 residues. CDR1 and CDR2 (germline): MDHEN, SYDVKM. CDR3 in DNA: TGTGCCAGCAACCTGGGACTAGCGGGAGAGACAGCGTTCTTC. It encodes CASNLGLAGETAFF.

DNA of the CDR3: TGTGCCAGCAGCTTAGGGATCACAGCCTCCGGTGAGACCCAGTACTTC. Encoded protein: CASSLGITASGETQYF. The chain links TRBV13 to TRBJ2-5; D is ambiguous. The CDR3 extends over 16 amino acids. Germline CDR1 and CDR2: PRHDT and FYEKMQ (reference sequence). V lost 0 bases and J 5 bases, leaving 16 bases between the germline ends.

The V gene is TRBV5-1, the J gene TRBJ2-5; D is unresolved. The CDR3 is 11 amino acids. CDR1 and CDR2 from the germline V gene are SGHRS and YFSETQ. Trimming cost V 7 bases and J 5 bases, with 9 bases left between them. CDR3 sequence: CASRSEETQYF. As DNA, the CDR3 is TGCGCCAGCCGCAGCGAGGAGACCCAGTACTTC. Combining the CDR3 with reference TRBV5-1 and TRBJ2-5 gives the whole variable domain KAGVTQTPRYLIKTRGQQVTLSCSPISGHRSVSWYQQTPGQGLQFLFEYFSETQRNKGNFPGRFSGRQFSNSRSEMNVSTLELGDSALYLCASRSEETQYFGPGTRLLVL.

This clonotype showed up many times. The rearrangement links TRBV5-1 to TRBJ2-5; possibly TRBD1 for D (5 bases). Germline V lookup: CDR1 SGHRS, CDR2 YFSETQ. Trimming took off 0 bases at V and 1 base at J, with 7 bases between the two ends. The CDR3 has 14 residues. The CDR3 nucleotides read TGCGCCAGCAGCTTGGGAAGGGGCCAAGAGACCCAGTACTTC. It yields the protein CASSLGRGQETQYF.

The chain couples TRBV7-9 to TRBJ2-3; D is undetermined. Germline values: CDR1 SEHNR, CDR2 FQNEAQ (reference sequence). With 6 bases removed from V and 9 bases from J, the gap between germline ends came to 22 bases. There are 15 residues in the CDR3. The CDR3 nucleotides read TGTGCCAGCAGACTCCAAGCGTTTTCCCCCCACACGCAGTATTTT. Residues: CASRLQAFSPHTQYF.

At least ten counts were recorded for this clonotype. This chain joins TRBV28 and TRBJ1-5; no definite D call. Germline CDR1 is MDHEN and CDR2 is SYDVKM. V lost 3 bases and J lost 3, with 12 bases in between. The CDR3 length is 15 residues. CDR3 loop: CASSLIMLTNQPQHF. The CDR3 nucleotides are TGTGCCAGCAGTTTGATAATGCTGACCAATCAGCCCCAGCATTTT.

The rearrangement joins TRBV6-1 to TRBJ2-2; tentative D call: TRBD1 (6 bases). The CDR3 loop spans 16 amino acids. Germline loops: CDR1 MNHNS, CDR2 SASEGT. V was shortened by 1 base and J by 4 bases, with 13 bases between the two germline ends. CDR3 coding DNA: TGTGCCAGCAGTGAAGGCCCCAGGGGCCTCACCGGGGAGCTGTTTTTT. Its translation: CASSEGPRGLTGELFF.

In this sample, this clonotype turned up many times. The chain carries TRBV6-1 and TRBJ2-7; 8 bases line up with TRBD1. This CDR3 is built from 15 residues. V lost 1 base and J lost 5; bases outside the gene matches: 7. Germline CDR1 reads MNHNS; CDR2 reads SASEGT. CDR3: CASSEGTGRSHEQYF. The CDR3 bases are TGTGCCAGCAGTGAAGGGACAGGGAGGTCTCACGAGCAGTACTTC.

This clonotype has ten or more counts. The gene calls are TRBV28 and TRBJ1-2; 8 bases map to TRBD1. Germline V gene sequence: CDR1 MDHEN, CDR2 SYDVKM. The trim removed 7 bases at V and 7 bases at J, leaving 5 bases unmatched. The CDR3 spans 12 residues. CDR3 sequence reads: CASTTTGGGYTF. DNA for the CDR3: TGTGCCAGCACCACTACAGGGGGTGGCTACACCTTC.

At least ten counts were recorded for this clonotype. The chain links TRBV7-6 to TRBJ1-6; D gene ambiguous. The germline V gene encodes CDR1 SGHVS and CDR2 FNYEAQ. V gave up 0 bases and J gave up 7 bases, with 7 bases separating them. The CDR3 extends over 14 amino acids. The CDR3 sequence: CASSLAEGNSPLHF. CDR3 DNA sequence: TGTGCCAGCAGCTTAGCGGAGGGAAATTCACCCCTCCACTTT.

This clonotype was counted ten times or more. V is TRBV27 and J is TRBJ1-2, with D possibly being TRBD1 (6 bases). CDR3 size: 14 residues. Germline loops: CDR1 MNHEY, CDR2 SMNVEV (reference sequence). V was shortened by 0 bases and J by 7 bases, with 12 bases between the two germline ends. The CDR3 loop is CASSLSGGSGGYTF. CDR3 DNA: TGTGCCAGCAGTTTATCTGGGGGCTCAGGTGGCTACACCTTC.

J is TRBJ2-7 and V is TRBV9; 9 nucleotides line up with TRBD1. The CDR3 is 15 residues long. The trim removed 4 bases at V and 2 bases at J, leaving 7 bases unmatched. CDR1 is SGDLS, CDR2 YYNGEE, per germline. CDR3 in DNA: TGTGCCAGCAGCTTGGGACAGGGAAGAACCTACGAGCAGTACTTC. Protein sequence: CASSLGQGRTYEQYF.

Written as DNA, the CDR3 is TGTGCCAGCAGCACAGACAGGGGCCCAGATACGCAGTATTTT. This sequence encodes CASSTDRGPDTQYF. The V call is TRBV7-9, the J call TRBJ2-3; 8 positions match TRBD1. The CDR3 covers 14 residues. Germline lookup yields CDR1 SEHNR and CDR2 FQNEAQ (reference sequence). Trimming at V came to 5 bases and at J to 4 bases, leaving 5 bases not matched to a gene.

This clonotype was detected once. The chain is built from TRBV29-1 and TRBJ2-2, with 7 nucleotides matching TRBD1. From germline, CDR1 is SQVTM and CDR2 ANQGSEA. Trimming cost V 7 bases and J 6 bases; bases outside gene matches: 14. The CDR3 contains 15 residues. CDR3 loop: CSAQKGKGAPGELFF. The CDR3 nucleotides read TGCAGCGCCCAAAAGGGAAAGGGGGCTCCCGGGGAGCTGTTTTTT.

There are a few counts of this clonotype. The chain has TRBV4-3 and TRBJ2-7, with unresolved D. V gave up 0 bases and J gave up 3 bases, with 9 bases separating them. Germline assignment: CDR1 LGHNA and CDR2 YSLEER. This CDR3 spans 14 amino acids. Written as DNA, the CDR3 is TGCGCCAGCAGCCAAGATCTCGCTCGCTACGAGCAGTACTTC. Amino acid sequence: CASSQDLARYEQYF.

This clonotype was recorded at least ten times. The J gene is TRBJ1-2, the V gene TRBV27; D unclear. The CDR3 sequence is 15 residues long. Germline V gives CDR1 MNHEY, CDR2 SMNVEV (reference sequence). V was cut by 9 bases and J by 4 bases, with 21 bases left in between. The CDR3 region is CASSPGGTWGYGYTF. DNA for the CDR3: TGTGCCAGTTCCCCCGGTGGTACTTGGGGCTATGGCTACACCTTC.

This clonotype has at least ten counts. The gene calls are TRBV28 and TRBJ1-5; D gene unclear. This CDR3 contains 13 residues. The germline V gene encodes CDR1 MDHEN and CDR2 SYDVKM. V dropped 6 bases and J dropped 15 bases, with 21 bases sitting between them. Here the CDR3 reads CASSRRPQSYWHF. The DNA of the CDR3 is TGTGCCAGCAGCAGGAGACCCCAATCATATTGGCATTTT.

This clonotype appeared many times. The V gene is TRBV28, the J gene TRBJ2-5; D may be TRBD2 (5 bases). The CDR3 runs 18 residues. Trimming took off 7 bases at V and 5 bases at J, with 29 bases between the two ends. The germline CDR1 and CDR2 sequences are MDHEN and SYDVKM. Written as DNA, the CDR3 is TGTGCCAGCACCCCCGGCGGGCAGGCCGACGCAGCACGGGAGACCCAGTACTTC. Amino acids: CASTPGGQADAARETQYF.

The CDR3 loop is CASSELMGSNQPQHF. The CDR3 nucleotides read TGTGCCAGCAGTGAATTGATGGGGAGCAATCAGCCCCAGCATTTT. V is TRBV6-1 and J is TRBJ1-5; D unresolved. The germline CDR1 and CDR2 sequences are MNHNS and SASEGT. Trimming took 2 bases from V and 1 from J, leaving 9 bases between them. The CDR3 is made up of 15 amino acids.

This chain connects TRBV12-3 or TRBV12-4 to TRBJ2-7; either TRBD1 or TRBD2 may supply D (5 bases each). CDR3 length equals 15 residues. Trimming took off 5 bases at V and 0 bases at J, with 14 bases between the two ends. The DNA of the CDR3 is TGTGCCAGCAGTCCCTCGTCTGGGGGCTCCTACGAGCAGTACTTC. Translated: CASSPSSGGSYEQYF.

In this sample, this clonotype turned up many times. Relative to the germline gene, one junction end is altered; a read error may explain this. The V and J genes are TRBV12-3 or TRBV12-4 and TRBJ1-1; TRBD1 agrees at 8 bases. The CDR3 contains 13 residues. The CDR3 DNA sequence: TGCGCCAGCAGTCAACAGGGGGGCACTGAAGCTTTCTTT. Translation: CASSQQGGTEAFF.

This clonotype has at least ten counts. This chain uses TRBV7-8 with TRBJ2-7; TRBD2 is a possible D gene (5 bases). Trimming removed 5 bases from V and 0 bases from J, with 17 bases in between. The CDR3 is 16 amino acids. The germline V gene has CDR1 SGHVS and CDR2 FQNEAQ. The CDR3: CASSTRTGRSSYEQYF. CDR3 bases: TGTGCCAGCAGCACCCGGACGGGGAGAAGCTCCTACGAGCAGTACTTC.

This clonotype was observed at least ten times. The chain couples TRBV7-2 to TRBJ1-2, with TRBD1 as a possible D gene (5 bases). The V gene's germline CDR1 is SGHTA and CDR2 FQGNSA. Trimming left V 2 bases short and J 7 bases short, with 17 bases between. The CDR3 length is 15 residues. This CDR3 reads CASSLPRDGTSGYTF. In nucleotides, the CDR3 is TGTGCCAGCAGCTTACCTCGGGACGGGACTAGTGGCTACACCTTC.

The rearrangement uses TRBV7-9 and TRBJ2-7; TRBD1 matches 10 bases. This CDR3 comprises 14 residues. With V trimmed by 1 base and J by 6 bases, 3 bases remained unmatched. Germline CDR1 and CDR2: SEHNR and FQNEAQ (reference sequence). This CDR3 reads CASSLGQGALEQYF. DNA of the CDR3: TGTGCCAGCAGCTTAGGACAGGGGGCCCTCGAGCAGTACTTC.

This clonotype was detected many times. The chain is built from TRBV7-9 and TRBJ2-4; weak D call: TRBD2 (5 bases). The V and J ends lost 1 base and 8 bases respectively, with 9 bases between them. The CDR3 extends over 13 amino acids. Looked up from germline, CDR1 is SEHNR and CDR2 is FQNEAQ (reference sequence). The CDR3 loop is CASSLGVAYIQYF. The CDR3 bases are TGTGCCAGCAGCTTAGGGGTAGCGTACATTCAGTACTTC.

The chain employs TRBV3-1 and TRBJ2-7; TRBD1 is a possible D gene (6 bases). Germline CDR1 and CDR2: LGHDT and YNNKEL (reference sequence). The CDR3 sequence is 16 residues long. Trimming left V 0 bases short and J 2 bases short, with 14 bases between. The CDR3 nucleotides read TGTGCCAGCAGCCAAGATTTGAGGGGGTTAACCTACGAGCAGTACTTC. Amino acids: CASSQDLRGLTYEQYF.